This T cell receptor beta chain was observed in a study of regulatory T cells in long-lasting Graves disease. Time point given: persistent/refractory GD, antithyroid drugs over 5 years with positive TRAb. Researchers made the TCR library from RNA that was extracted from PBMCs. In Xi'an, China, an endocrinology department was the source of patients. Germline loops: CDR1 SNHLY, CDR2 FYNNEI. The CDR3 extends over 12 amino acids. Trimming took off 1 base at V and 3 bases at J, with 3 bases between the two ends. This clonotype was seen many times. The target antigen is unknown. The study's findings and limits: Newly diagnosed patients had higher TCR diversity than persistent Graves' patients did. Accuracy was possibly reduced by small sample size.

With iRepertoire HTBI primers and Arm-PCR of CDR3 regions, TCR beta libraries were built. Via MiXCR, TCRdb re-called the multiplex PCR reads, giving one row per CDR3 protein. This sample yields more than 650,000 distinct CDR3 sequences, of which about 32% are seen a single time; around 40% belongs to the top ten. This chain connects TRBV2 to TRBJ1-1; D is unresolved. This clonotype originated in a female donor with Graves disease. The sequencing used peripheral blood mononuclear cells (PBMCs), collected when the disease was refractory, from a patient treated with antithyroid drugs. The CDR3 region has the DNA TGTGCCAGCAGTGAAGTGTACACTGAAGCTTTCTTT. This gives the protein CASSEVYTEAFF.